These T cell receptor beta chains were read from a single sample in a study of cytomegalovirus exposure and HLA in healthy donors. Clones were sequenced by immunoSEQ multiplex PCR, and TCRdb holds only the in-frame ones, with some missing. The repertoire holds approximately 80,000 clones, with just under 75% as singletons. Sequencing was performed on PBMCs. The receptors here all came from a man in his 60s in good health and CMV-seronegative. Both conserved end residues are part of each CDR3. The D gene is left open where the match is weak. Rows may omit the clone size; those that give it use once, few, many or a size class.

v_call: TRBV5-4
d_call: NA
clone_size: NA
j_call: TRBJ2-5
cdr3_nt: TGTGCCAGCAGCCCCCCGACAGGGAGGAAGACCCAGTACTTC
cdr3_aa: CASSPPTGRKTQYF

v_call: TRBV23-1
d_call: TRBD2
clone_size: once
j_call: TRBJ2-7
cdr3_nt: TGCGCCAGCAGTCAGGCCAGCGGGGTCTACGGGGAGCAGTACTTC
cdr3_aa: CASSQASGVYGEQYF

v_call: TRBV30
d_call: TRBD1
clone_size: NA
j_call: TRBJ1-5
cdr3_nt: TGTGCCTGGGAGCCCCGGACAGGGAGGAGCAATCAGCCCCAGCATTTT
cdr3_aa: CAWEPRTGRSNQPQHF

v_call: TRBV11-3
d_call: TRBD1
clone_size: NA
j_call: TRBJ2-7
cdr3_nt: TGTGCCAGCAGCGGTTACAGGGGGGCCCACGAGCAGTACTTC
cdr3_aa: CASSGYRGAHEQYF

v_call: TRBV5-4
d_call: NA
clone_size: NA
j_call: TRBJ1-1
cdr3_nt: TGTGCCAGCAGCTTGGGACGGGGGAACACTGAAGCTTTCTTT
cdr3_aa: CASSLGRGNTEAFF

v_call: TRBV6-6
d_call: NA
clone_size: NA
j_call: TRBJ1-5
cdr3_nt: TGTGCCAGCAGTCCTACCAGCAATCAGCCCCAGCATTTT
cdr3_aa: CASSPTSNQPQHF

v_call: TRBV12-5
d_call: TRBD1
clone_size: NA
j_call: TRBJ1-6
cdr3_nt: TGTGCTAGTGGCCCTGACGCGACAGGGAATAGGGGTAATTCACCCCTCCACTTT
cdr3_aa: CASGPDATGNRGNSPLHF

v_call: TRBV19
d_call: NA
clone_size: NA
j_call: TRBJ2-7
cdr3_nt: TGTGCCAGTAGTATCCCCTCGATTGGCGGGCCCGTCGAGCAGTACTTC
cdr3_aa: CASSIPSIGGPVEQYF

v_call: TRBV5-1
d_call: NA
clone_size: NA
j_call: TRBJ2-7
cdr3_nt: TGCGCCAGCAGCTTGGGGGGGGTCTACGAGCAGTACTTC
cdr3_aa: CASSLGGVYEQYF

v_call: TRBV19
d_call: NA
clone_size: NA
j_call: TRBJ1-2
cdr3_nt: TGTGCCAGTAGTTTACAGGGCTGGAGTGGCTACACCTTC
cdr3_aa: CASSLQGWSGYTF

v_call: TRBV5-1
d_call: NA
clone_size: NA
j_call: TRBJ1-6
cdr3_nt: TGCGCCAGCAGCTTGGAGCGGTTGCCAAATTCACCCCTCCACTTT
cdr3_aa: CASSLERLPNSPLHF

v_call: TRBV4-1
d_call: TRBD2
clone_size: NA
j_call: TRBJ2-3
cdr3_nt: TGCGCCAGCAGCCAAGAGCCAGCGGGGGGGCCGGGCACAGATACGCAGTATTTT
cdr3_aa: CASSQEPAGGPGTDTQYF

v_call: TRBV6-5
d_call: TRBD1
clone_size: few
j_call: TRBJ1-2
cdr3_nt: TGTGCCAGCAGGCAGACGGGACAGGGCTATGGCTACACCTTC
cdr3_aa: CASRQTGQGYGYTF

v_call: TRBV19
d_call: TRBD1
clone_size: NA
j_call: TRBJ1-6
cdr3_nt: TGTGCCAGTAGAGAGGGACAGGCCTTAAATTCACCCCTCCACTTT
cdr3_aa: CASREGQALNSPLHF

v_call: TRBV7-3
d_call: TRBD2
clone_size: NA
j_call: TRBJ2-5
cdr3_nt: TGTGCCAGCAGCTTACTCCCGGGACTAGCGGGGGCGTACCAAGAGACCCAGTACTTC
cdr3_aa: CASSLLPGLAGAYQETQYF

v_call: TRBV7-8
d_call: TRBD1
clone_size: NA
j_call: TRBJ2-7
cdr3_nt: TGTGCCAGCAGCTTCGGGACAGGGGGCTCCGAGCAGTACTTC
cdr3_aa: CASSFGTGGSEQYF

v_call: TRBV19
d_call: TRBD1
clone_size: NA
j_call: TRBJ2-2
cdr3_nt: TGTGCCAGTAGTCAAGGGGGCAGAGCCTCCAACACCGGGGAGCTGTTTTTT
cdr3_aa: CASSQGGRASNTGELFF

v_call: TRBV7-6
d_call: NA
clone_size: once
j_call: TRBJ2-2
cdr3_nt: TGTGCCAGCAGCTTAGCGTACTACGGGGAGCTGTTTTTT
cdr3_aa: CASSLAYYGELFF

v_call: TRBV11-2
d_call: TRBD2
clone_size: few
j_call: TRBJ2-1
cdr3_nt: TGTGCCAGCAGCCAAGAGGATAGCGGGGGGGCCAATGAGCAGTTCTTC
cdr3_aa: CASSQEDSGGANEQFF

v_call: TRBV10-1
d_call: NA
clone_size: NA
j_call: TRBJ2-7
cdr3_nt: TGCGCCAGCAGTGAGGGCTGGACTCGTCCCTACGAGCAGTACTTC
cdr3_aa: CASSEGWTRPYEQYF

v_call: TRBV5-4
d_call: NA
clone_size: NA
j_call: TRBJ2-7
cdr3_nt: TGTGCCAGCAGCTTCGTGAGTACAGGCTCAACCTACGAGCAGTACTTC
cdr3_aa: CASSFVSTGSTYEQYF

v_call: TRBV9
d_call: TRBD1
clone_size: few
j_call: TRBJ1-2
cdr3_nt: TGTGCCAGCAGCGGGGGGGAGACAGGGACTCGCTATGGCTACACCTTC
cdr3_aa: CASSGGETGTRYGYTF

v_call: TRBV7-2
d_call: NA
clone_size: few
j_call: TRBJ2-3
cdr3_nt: TGTGCCAGCAGCTTATCGTCTACCCTCACAGATACGCAGTATTTT
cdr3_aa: CASSLSSTLTDTQYF

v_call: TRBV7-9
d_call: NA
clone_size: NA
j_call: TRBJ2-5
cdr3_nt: TGTGCCAGCAGCCTAAACGGAGGGGAGACCCAGTACTTC
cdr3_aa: CASSLNGGETQYF

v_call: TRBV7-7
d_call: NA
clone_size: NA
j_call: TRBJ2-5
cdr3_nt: TGTGCCAGCAGCTTACAGGTGGAAGAGACCCAGTACTTC
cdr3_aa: CASSLQVEETQYF

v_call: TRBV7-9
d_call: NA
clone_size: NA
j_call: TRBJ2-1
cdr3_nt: TGTGCCAGCAGCTTTATAGAGGAAAGTTTCAATGAGCAGTTCTTC
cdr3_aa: CASSFIEESFNEQFF

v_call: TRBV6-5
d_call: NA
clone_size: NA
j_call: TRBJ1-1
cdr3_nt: TGTGCCAGCAGTTACTCAACCGGGGTCGACACTGAAGCTTTCTTT
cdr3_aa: CASSYSTGVDTEAFF

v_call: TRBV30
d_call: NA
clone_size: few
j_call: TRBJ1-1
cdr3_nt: TGTGCCTGGAGGGAGGACGGTGAAGCTTTCTTT
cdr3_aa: CAWREDGEAFF

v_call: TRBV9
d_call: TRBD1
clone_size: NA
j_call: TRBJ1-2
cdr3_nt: TGTGCCAGCAGCGTAGTCGGGACAGGGGGCGACTATGGCTACACCTTC
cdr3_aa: CASSVVGTGGDYGYTF

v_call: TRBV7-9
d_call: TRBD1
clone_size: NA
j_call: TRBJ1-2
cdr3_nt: TGTGCCAGCAGCTTGGGGACAGGCTCCTATGGCTACACCTTC
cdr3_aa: CASSLGTGSYGYTF

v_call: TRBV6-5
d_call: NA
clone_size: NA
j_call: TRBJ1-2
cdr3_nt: TGTGCCAGCAGTTCGATGACAGGTCGTTATGGCTACACCTTC
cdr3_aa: CASSSMTGRYGYTF

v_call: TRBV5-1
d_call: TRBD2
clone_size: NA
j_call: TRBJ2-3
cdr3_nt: TGCGCCAGCAGCTTAGCGGGGGCCACAGATACGCAGTATTTT
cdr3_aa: CASSLAGATDTQYF

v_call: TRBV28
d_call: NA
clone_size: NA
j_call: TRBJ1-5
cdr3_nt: TGTGCCAGCACCATCTGGGGGGGCGGCAATCAGCCCCAGCATTTT
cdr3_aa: CASTIWGGGNQPQHF

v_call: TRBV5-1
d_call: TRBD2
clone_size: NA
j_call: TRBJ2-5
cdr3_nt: TGCGCCAGCAGCTTGGCCGAGAAGGAACTAGCGGGGGTACAAGAGACCCAGTACTTC
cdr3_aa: CASSLAEKELAGVQETQYF

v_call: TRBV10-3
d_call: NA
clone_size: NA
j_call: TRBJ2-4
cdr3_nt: TGTGCCATCAGTGGGACAGGAGGGGATCTAGCCAAAAACATTCAGTACTTC
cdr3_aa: CAISGTGGDLAKNIQYF

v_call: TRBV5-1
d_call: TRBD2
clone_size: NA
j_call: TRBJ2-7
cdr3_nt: TGCGCCAGCAGCTTGGAGGGACTAGCGGGGATGTACGAGCAGTACTTC
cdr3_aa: CASSLEGLAGMYEQYF

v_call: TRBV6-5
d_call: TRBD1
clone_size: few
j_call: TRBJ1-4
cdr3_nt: TGTGCCAGCAGAGCAGGGGGGGAAAAACTGTTTTTT
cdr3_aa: CASRAGGEKLFF

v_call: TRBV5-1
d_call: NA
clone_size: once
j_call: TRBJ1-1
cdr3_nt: TGCGCCAGCAGCTTGGTCATCATGAACACTGAAGCTTTCTTT
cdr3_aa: CASSLVIMNTEAFF

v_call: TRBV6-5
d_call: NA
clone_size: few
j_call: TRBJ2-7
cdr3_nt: TGTGCCAGCAGTTCGTCCGGGATGCCATACGAGCAGTACTTC
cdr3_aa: CASSSSGMPYEQYF

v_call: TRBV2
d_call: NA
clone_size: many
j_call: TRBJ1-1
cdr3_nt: TGTGCCAGCAGCTCCCCTGGGGGCGCTTCGACTGGTCGGACTGAAGCTTTCTTT
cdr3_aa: CASSSPGGASTGRTEAFF

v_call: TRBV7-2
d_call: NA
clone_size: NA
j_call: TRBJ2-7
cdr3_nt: TGTGCCAGCAGTTGGGGGCTCTCCTACGAGCAGTACTTC
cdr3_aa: CASSWGLSYEQYF

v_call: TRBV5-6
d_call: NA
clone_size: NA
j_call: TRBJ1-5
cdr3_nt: TGTGCCAGCAGCTTTTGGCGGGTTAGCAATCAGCCCCAGCATTTT
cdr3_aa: CASSFWRVSNQPQHF

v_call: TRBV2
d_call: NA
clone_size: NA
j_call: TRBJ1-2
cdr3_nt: TGTGCCAGCAGTGAAGCCAGGGGAGATGGCTACACCTTC
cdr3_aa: CASSEARGDGYTF

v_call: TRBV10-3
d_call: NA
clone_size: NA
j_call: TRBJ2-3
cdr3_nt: TGTGCCATCAGTGAGATAGCAGATACGCAGTATTTT
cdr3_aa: CAISEIADTQYF

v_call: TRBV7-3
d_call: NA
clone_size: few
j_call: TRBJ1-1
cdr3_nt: TGTGCCAGCAGCCCCTCGGGGTTGACTGAAGCTTTCTTT
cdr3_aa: CASSPSGLTEAFF

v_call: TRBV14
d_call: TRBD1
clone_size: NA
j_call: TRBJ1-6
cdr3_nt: TGTGCCAGCAGCCAAGCCACCAGGGGGAGCTCCTATAATTCACCCCTCCACTTT
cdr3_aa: CASSQATRGSSYNSPLHF

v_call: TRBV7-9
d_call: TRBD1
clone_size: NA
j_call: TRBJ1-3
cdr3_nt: TGTGCCAGCGCGGGCACAGGGGCGGGAAACACCATATATTTT
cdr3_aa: CASAGTGAGNTIYF

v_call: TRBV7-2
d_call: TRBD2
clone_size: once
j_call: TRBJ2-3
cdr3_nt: TGTGCCAGCAGCTTCAAGGCGGGGGACACAGATACGCAGTATTTT
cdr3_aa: CASSFKAGDTDTQYF

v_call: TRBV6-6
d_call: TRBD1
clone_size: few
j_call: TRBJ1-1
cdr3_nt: TGTGCCAGCGGATTAACAGGGGGCGGGGAGTCTGAAGCTTTCTTT
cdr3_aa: CASGLTGGGESEAFF

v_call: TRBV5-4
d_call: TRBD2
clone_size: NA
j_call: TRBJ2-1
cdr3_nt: TGTGCCAGCAGCCCCTGGACTAGCGGAAACAATGAGCAGTTCTTC
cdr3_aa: CASSPWTSGNNEQFF

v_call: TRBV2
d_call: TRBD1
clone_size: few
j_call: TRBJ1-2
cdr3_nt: TGTGCCAGCAGCCTAAGACAGGGGGCATATGGCTACACCTTC
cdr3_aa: CASSLRQGAYGYTF

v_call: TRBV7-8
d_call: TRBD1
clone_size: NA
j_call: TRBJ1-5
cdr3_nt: TGTGCCAGCGCCAGGGGGAGCAATCAGCCCCAGCATTTT
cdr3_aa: CASARGSNQPQHF

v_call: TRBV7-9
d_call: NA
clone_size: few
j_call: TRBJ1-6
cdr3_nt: TGTGCCTCAGGGCCCCCCTATAATTCACCCCTCCACTTT
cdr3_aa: CASGPPYNSPLHF

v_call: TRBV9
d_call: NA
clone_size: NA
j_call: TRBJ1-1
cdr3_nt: TGTGCCAGCAGCGTAGGGGAGACAGGCCAAAAAGCTTTCTTT
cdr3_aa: CASSVGETGQKAFF

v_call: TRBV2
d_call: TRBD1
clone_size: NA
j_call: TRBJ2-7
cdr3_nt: TGTGCCAGCAGAGATATGACAGGGGGTAACTCCTACGAGCAGTACTTC
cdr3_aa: CASRDMTGGNSYEQYF

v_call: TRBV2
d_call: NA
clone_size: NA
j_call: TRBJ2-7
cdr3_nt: TGTGCCAGCAGCCCCCCAGGGCAGGGGAAAAACGAGCAGTACTTC
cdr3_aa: CASSPPGQGKNEQYF

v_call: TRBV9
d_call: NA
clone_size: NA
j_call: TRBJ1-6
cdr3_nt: TGTGCCAGCAGCGTTCACAGGGACTATAATTCACCCCTCCACTTT
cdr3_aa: CASSVHRDYNSPLHF

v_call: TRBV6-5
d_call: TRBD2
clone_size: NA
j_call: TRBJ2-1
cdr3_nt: TGTGCCAGCAGTTACAAACTAGCGGGGCTCGAGCAGTTCTTC
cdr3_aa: CASSYKLAGLEQFF

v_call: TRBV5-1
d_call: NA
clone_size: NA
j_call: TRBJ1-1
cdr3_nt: TGCGCCAGCAGCTTGTCGGGGGGCAGTTCGACTGAAGCTTTCTTT
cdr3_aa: CASSLSGGSSTEAFF

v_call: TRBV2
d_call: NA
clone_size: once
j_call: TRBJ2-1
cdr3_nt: TGTGCCAGCAGTGGTGAGGTCTACAATGAGCAGTTCTTC
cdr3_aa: CASSGEVYNEQFF